This T cell receptor (beta chain) was profiled in a study of blood T cell repertoires in COVID-19 (dated by TCRdb to about 2020). A note on the overall study: Samples covering the acute and convalescent phases of COVID-19 were provided by collaborators in the United States, Italy and Spain. The material from the prospective study consisted of cDNA or gDNA derived from T cells, B-cell-depleted T cells, or PBMCs. Subjects who had been exposed to COVID-19, were actively infected with it, or had recovered from it provided the deeply sampled blood TCRbeta repertoires that made up the dataset. The repertoires were released in a freely available public database meant as a resource for research on the immune response to SARS-CoV-2. The samples were drawn from two sources: the first 160 participants of the ongoing ImmuneRACE study, and 1,000 to 1,500 subjects contributed by 6 global collaborators. Sample metadata almost always included a de-identified subject ID, COVID-19 status, age in years and sex. Where HLA class I and class II types were available, the types were taken from metadata supplied by the sample provider, not from assay-based typing.

At one collaborating source in Seattle, patients were enrolled during active infection and were followed longitudinally through the course of disease. The collaborating institutions used their own protocols to collect whole blood in K2EDTA tubes. For TCRbeta analysis, collaborator samples were shipped as frozen whole blood, as isolated PBMCs, or as DNA extracted from either sample type. A remark on this clone: This receptor's antigen is unknown. The record has no base qualities; no much larger clone is one base away.

Results the study describes overall, beyond this receptor: Clinical and demographic metadata were provided uncurated, with the amount varying by source and participant.

TCRbeta CDR3 regions were amplified from genomic DNA by means of the immunoSEQ Assay, a bias-controlled multiplex PCR. From the authors' description of their analysis: Nucleated cell counts per sample were estimated from amplification of reference gene primers within the assay. To quantify the absolute abundance of each unique TCRbeta CDR3 rearrangement, sequence reads were collapsed and filtered. Productive Simpson clonality was computed per sample as the square root of Simpson's diversity index over productive rearrangements. TCRdb holds this immuneACCESS table with in-frame rearrangements only. Some clones are missing; in checked studies, unresolved V genes explain under half, and the rest has no known cause. V, J and clone size are those of that table, while D and trimming were read from the DNA. The table for this sample lists about 180,000 clones; under 85% of them were counted only once. In total, the top ten clones hold 7.6% of the sample.

V and J are truncated by 5 bases and 0 bases respectively, leaving an intervening sequence of 13 bases. CDR1 and CDR2 are drawn from the germline V gene: SGHVS, FNYEAQ. Inclusive of the bounding cysteine and phenylalanine, the CDR3 is 16 residues long. Only the CDR3 DNA is retained, 48 bases long and in frame from the first base. This sequence uses TRBV7-6 and TRBJ2-2, with the D gene not clear enough to name. Sample: peripheral blood. This receptor was obtained from a woman aged 70-85 years with COVID-19, enrolled during active disease. The DNA sequence is given as TGTGCCAGCAGCCGTAACGAGGCTGCGAACACCGGGGAGCTGTTTTTT. Its translation reads: CASSRNEAANTGELFF.